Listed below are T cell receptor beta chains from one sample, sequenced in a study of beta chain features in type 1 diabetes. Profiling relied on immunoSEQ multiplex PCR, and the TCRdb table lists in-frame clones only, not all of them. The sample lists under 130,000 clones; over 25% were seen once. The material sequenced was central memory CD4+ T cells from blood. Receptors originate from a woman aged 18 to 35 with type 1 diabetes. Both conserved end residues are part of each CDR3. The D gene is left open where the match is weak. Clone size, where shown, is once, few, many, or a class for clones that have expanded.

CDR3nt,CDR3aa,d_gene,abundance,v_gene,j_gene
TGTGCCAGCAGCACAGGGGTGGAGTATGGAAACACCATATATTTT,CASSTGVEYGNTIYF,TRBD1,-,TRBV7-9,TRBJ1-3
TGTGCCAGCAGTGAAGAAGCGGGGGGGGCATACACCATATATTTT,CASSEEAGGAYTIYF,-,-,TRBV2,TRBJ1-3
TGCGCCAGCAGACCATTACTACTAGCGGGAGTTGGTACCGGGGAGCTGTTTTTT,CASRPLLLAGVGTGELFF,TRBD2,-,TRBV4-1,TRBJ2-2
TGTGCCAGCAGCTCGGGACAGGGTGAGGAGACCCAGTACTTC,CASSSGQGEETQYF,TRBD1,few,TRBV7-3,TRBJ2-5
TGTGCCAGCAGCTTAGATCATGCAACTAATGAAAAACTGTTTTTT,CASSLDHATNEKLFF,-,few,TRBV11-2,TRBJ1-4
TGCGCCAGCAGTCAGGGTTTGGCTAGTTGGGACAGACAAGAGACCCAGTACTTC,CASSQGLASWDRQETQYF,TRBD1,-,TRBV23-1,TRBJ2-5
TGTGCCAGCAGTGTTCGATTCGGTGGTGAGACCCAGTACTTC,CASSVRFGGETQYF,-,-,TRBV2,TRBJ2-5
TGTGCCAGCAGTCCGTTCGACAGCGCTCTCAAAGGGGACGAGCAGTACTTC,CASSPFDSALKGDEQYF,-,few,TRBV27,TRBJ2-7
TGTGCCTGGATGGCCGTTGCCTCTGGAAACACCATATATTTT,CAWMAVASGNTIYF,-,few,TRBV30,TRBJ1-3
TGCGCCAGCAGCCTGGGACAGATCAGGTATTTT,CASSLGQIRYF,TRBD1,-,TRBV5-1,TRBJ2-3
TGTGCCAGCAGCTTGGGGATGGTGCTAGCGGGCGCTTACAATGAGCAGTTCTTC,CASSLGMVLAGAYNEQFF,TRBD2,few,TRBV5-4,TRBJ2-1
TGTGCCAGCAGCTTAGCGTTGGCAGGGCCCTATGGCTACACCTTC,CASSLALAGPYGYTF,-,-,TRBV7-9,TRBJ1-2
TGTGCCAGCAGCCGACAGGGTCATGACGACTACGAGCAGTACTTC,CASSRQGHDDYEQYF,TRBD1,few,TRBV4-2,TRBJ2-7
TGTGCCAGTAGTGGTGACTCCTTCGGATCCTACGAGCAGTACTTC,CASSGDSFGSYEQYF,-,few,TRBV19,TRBJ2-7
TGTGCCATCAAGAGCGGGAGGGCCGGCGATACGCAGTATTTT,CAIKSGRAGDTQYF,TRBD2,few,TRBV10-3,TRBJ2-3
TGTGCCAGTACTACCGGCGGGCGGTACGTGAATGAGCAGTTCTTC,CASTTGGRYVNEQFF,-,few,TRBV19,TRBJ2-1
TGTGCCAGCAGTGTGTCTAGCGGGTTCCTCACAGATACGCAGTATTTT,CASSVSSGFLTDTQYF,TRBD2,-,TRBV6-1,TRBJ2-3
TGTGCCTGGAGTCGGGTCGGCTCGGTCGACGGCTACACCTTC,CAWSRVGSVDGYTF,-,few,TRBV30,TRBJ1-2
TGCGCCAGCAGCCAAGAGATATCGCGCAGGGGTTCTGCTCAGTACTTC,CASSQEISRRGSAQYF,-,-,TRBV4-1,TRBJ2-5
TGTGCCAGCAGTGCCCAACAGACAGTCCCCCGCACAGATACGCAGTATTTT,CASSAQQTVPRTDTQYF,-,-,TRBV2,TRBJ2-3
TGTGCCACCAGCAGAGTCGGTAACACTGAAGCTTTCTTT,CATSRVGNTEAFF,-,-,TRBV15,TRBJ1-1
TGTGCCAGCAGCTTAGTCCGAGATAGCTATGGCTACACCTTC,CASSLVRDSYGYTF,-,-,TRBV7-2,TRBJ1-2
TGCGCCAGCAGCCACGGACTAGCGGGGGGCAATAAGGAGCAGTTCTTC,CASSHGLAGGNKEQFF,TRBD2,-,TRBV4-3,TRBJ2-1